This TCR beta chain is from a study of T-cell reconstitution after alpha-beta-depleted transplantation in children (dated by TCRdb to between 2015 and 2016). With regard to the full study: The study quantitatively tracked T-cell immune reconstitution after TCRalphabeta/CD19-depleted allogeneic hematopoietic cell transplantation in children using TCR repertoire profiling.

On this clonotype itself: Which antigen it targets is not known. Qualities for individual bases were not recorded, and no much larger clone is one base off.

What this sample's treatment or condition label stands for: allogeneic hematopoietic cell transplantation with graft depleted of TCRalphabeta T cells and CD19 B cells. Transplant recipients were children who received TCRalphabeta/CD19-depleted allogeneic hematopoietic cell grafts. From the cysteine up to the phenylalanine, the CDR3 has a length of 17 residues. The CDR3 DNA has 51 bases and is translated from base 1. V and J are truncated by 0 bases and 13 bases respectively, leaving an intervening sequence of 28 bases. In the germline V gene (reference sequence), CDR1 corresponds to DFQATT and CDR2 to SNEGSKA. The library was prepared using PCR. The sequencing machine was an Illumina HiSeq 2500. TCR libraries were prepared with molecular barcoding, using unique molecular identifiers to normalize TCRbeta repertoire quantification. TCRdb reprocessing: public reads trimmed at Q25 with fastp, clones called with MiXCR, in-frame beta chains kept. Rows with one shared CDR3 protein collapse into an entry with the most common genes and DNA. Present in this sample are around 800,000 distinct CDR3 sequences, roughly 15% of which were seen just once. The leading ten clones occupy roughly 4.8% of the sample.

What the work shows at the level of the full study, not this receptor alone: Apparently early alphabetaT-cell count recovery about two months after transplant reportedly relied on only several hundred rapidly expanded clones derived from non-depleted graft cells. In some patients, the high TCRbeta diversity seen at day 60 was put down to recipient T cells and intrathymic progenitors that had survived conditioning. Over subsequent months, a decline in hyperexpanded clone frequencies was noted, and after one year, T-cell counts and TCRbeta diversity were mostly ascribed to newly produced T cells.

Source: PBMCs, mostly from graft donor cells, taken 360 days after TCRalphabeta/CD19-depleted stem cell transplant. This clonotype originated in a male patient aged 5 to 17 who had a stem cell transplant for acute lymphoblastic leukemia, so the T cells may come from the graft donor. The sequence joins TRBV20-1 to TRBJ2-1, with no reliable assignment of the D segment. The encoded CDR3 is CSARDQENLPGYYPQFF. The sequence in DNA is TGCAGTGCTAGAGATCAGGAGAATCTCCCCGGTTACTATCCTCAGTTCTTC.